These 23 T cell receptor beta chains share one sample of origin, sequenced in a study of T cell responses to AZD1222 COVID-19 vaccine. Produced via immunoSEQ multiplex PCR; TCRdb's table is partial and in-frame only. The sample carries about 120,000 clones, roughly 86% recorded once. The source material was peripheral blood, sampled 28 days after the second AZD1222 dose. The origin of the receptors is an adult who received the AZD1222 COVID-19 vaccine.

This clone was seen once. This chain links TRBV24-1 with TRBJ1-5; no clear D. The CDR3 extends over 16 amino acids. Germline V lookup: CDR1 KGHDR, CDR2 SFDVKD. V was clipped by 8 bases and J by 0 bases, with 16 bases between them. CDR3 coding DNA: TGTGCCACCATTGAAGATCAGAGCAATAGCAATCAGCCCCAGCATTTT. This gives the protein CATIEDQSNSNQPQHF.

This rearrangement joins TRBV7-2 to TRBJ1-1; no firm D call. CDR1 and CDR2 (germline): SGHTA, FQGNSA. This CDR3 has 14 amino acids. Trimming pared 7 bases from V and 1 base from J, leaving 13 bases between. The chain's CDR3 is CASNQLGRNTEAFF. CDR3 DNA: TGTGCCAGCAACCAACTCGGAAGGAACACTGAAGCTTTCTTT.

The V gene is TRBV12-3 or TRBV12-4, the J gene TRBJ2-1; D call uncertain. This CDR3 contains 11 residues. Trimming removed 8 bases from V and 9 bases from J, with 11 bases in between. CDR3: CASQDVGEQFF. In DNA form, the CDR3 reads TGTGCCAGCCAGGATGTCGGTGAGCAGTTCTTC.

The chain recombines TRBV10-3 with TRBJ2-1; 7 bases agree with TRBD1. Unmatched junction bases numbered 5, after V lost 0 bases and J lost 0 bases. The CDR3 is 17 amino acids. From germline, CDR1 is ENHRY and CDR2 SYGVKD. The chain's CDR3 is CAISESTGLSSYNEQFF. The CDR3 DNA follows: TGTGCCATCAGTGAGTCGACAGGGTTGAGCTCCTACAATGAGCAGTTCTTC.

The chain has TRBV12-3 or TRBV12-4 and TRBJ1-1; D is ambiguous. The ends were cut back, 5 bases at V and 1 base at J, with 8 bases in the middle. The length of the CDR3 is 13 residues. CDR3 in DNA: TGTGCCAGCAGTCAGAAGGCGAACACTGAAGCTTTCTTT. This codes for CASSQKANTEAFF.

The chain employs TRBV30 and TRBJ1-3; 9 nucleotides align to TRBD1. CDR3 length: 17 amino acids. V gave up 3 bases and J gave up 4 bases; unmatched junction bases: 13. CDR1 is GTSNPN and CDR2 is SVGIG in the germline V gene (reference sequence). CDR3 loop: CAWRLDPQGASGNTIYF. CDR3 DNA: TGTGCCTGGAGACTTGACCCACAGGGGGCCTCCGGAAACACCATATATTTT.

This clone was counted only a few times. The chain is built from TRBV9 and TRBJ1-6, with D maybe TRBD1 (5 bases). V lost 3 bases and J lost 10, with 17 bases in between. This CDR3 contains 15 residues. Germline V gene lookup returns CDR1 SGDLS and CDR2 YYNGEE. The CDR3 DNA follows: TGTGCCAGCAGCGCTGGGGGAGGCAGGACATCACCCCTCCACTTT. Amino acid sequence: CASSAGGGRTSPLHF.

J is TRBJ2-3 and V is TRBV19; the match to TRBD2 covers 8 bases. Trimming took 5 bases from V and 4 from J; bases not matched to a gene: 11. The germline V gene has CDR1 LNHDA and CDR2 SQIVND (reference sequence). This CDR3 is 16 amino acids long. CDR3 protein: CASSGSQRGWADTQYF. The CDR3, as DNA: TGTGCCAGTAGTGGGTCCCAGCGGGGGTGGGCAGATACGCAGTATTTT.

The chain couples TRBV5-5 to TRBJ1-5; D possibly corresponds to TRBD1 (5 bases). Trimming removed 4 bases from V and 3 bases from J, with 17 bases in between. Germline V gives CDR1 SGHKS, CDR2 YYEKEE (reference sequence). The CDR3 sequence is 16 residues long. DNA for the CDR3: TGTGCCAGCAGCCTGTTAAACGTGGGGCACAATCAGCCCCAGCATTTT. Protein product: CASSLLNVGHNQPQHF.

This clone was counted a few times. V gene TRBV19 combines with J gene TRBJ1-3; maybe TRBD1 (5 bases). CDR3 size: 15 residues. Germline V CDR1 and CDR2: LNHDA, SQIVND (reference sequence). Trimming took off 5 bases at V and 5 bases at J, with 16 bases between the two ends. As DNA, the CDR3 is TGTGCCAGTAGTGCCCCCTCGGGACCGCGAAACACCATATATTTT. This encodes CASSAPSGPRNTIYF.

Concerning this clone itself: Germline is not matched at one junction end, which may reflect a read error. This chain joins TRBV6-5 and TRBJ1-1; D gene ambiguous. CDR1 and CDR2 (germline): MNHEY, SVGAGI. The CDR3 spans 13 residues. DNA for the CDR3: TGTGCGAGCAGGTACCCCCTGGGCACTGAAGCTTTCTTT. Its protein product is CASRYPLGTEAFF.

This clone was recorded a few times. V and J are TRBV6-4 and TRBJ1-6; weak D call: TRBD1 (6 bases). V was trimmed by 4 bases and J by 7 bases, leaving 14 bases between them. The germline V gene has CDR1 MRHNA and CDR2 SNTAGT. The CDR3 covers 15 residues. The CDR3 coding sequence is TGTGCCAGCAGTGTCTCGACAGGCTTAAATTCACCCCTCCACTTT. This codes for CASSVSTGLNSPLHF.

V gene TRBV12-5 combines with J gene TRBJ1-1; 7 nucleotides match TRBD1. Germline assignment: CDR1 LGHNT and CDR2 FRNRAP. CDR3 length: 15 residues. Germline trimming cut 2 bases from V and 4 bases from J; bases unmatched to any gene: 7. CDR3 DNA sequence: TGTGCTAGTGGTTTGACTGACAGGGAGGGCACTGAAGCTTTCTTT. Protein: CASGLTDREGTEAFF. The full variable domain, rest sourced from reference TRBV12-5 and TRBJ1-1, is DARVTQTPRHKVTEMGQEVTMRCQPILGHNTVFWYRQTMMQGLELLAYFRNRAPLDDSGMPKDRFSAEMPDATLATLKIQPSEPRDSAVYFCASGLTDREGTEAFFGQGTRLTVV.

This clone showed up just once. This chain links TRBV13 with TRBJ1-3, with TRBD1 as a possible D gene (5 bases). Germline assignment: CDR1 PRHDT and CDR2 FYEKMQ (reference sequence). This CDR3 spans 15 amino acids. The V end lost 4 bases, the J end lost 3 bases, and 13 bases lay between the germline ends. The CDR3 nucleotides are TGTGCCAGCAGCTCCGGGACGTCAGTTGGAAACACCATATATTTT. Its protein is CASSSGTSVGNTIYF.

The chain has TRBV12-5 and TRBJ1-4; 8 nucleotides align to TRBD1. This CDR3 region has 14 residues. Unmatched junction bases numbered 6, after V lost 7 bases and J lost 5 bases. Germline V CDR1 and CDR2: LGHNT, FRNRAP. The CDR3 spells CASATDRGNEKLFF. CDR3 nucleotides: TGTGCTAGTGCCACAGACAGGGGAAATGAAAAACTGTTTTTT.

V and J are TRBV5-8 and TRBJ1-1, with 8 bases lining up with TRBD1. The V and J ends lost 3 bases and 2 bases, in that order; junction bases with no gene match: 9. The CDR3 totals 16 residues. Germline CDR1 and CDR2: SGHTS and YDEGEE. CDR3 coding DNA: TGTGCCAGCAGCTCACAGGGGGGGCAGGGCAACACTGAAGCTTTCTTT. Protein product: CASSSQGGQGNTEAFF.

This clone was picked up a small number of times. J is TRBJ1-2 and V is TRBV9; 9 bases are a match to TRBD1. The V gene end was trimmed by 3 bases and the J gene end by 8 bases; junction bases not matched to a gene: 5. Germline CDR1 and CDR2: SGDLS and YYNGEE. This CDR3 is built from 13 residues. CDR3 bases: TGTGCCAGCAGCGCACAGGGGGCAGGCGGCTACACCTTC. This translates into CASSAQGAGGYTF. The variable domain in full, with the rest retrieved from reference TRBV9 and TRBJ1-2, is DSGVTQTPKHLITATGQRVTLRCSPRSGDLSVYWYQQSLDQGLQFLIQYYNGEERAKGNILERFSAQQFPDLHSELNLSSLELGDSALYFCASSAQGAGGYTFGSGTRLTVV.

This chain links TRBV5-5 with TRBJ1-2; D is unclear. The germline V gene has CDR1 SGHKS and CDR2 YYEKEE (reference sequence). The ends were cut back, 0 bases at V and 1 base at J, with 4 bases in the middle. This CDR3 has 13 amino acids. The DNA for the CDR3 is TGTGCCAGCAGCTTGGGGCTTAACTATGGCTACACCTTC. Translating it yields CASSLGLNYGYTF.

The genes are TRBV18 and TRBJ1-5, with 7 bases fitting TRBD1. Germline CDR1 and CDR2: KGHSH and LQKENI. The ends lost 2 bases at V and 5 bases at J; junction bases unmatched: 6. The CDR3 runs 15 residues. CDR3: CASSPTTGRDQPQHF. The DNA of the CDR3 is TGTGCCAGCTCACCAACGACAGGGAGGGATCAGCCCCAGCATTTT.

The chain combines TRBV7-9 with TRBJ2-1; D unclear. The V gene's germline CDR1 is SEHNR and CDR2 FQNEAQ (reference sequence). V was cut by 3 bases and J by 3 bases, with 9 bases left in between. There are 14 residues in the CDR3. The CDR3 DNA reads TGTGCCAGCAGCTTCGACGGTTTCTACAATGAGCAGTTCTTC. As protein: CASSFDGFYNEQFF.

The rearrangement uses TRBV5-1 and TRBJ2-1; 10 positions agree with TRBD2. The V segment lost 4 bases and the J segment 5 bases; nucleotides outside the gene matches: 9. This CDR3 is 16 amino acids long. CDR1 SGHRS and CDR2 YFSETQ come from the germline V gene. The CDR3 protein is CASSTALAGFHNEQFF. The CDR3 nucleotides read TGCGCCAGCAGCACCGCACTAGCGGGGTTCCACAATGAGCAGTTCTTC. Full variable domain (rest looked up from reference TRBV5-1 and TRBJ2-1): KAGVTQTPRYLIKTRGQQVTLSCSPISGHRSVSWYQQTPGQGLQFLFEYFSETQRNKGNFPGRFSGRQFSNSRSEMNVSTLELGDSALYLCASSTALAGFHNEQFFGPGTRLTVL.

With regard to this clone: This same CDR3 is encoded by further DNA sequences in the sample. J is TRBJ1-4 and V is TRBV5-1; D remains unclear. The CDR3 covers 15 residues. The germline gives CDR1 SGHRS, CDR2 YFSETQ. V lost 1 base to trimming and J lost 3 bases, with 10 bases between them. CDR3 sequence: CASSLSPPPNEKLFF. The CDR3, as DNA: TGCGCCAGCAGCTTGTCTCCTCCGCCTAATGAAAAACTGTTTTTT.

This sequence joins TRBV4-1 and TRBJ2-7, with 7 positions matching TRBD1. V shed 3 bases, J shed 7 bases, and the junction held 12 bases outside the gene matches. The CDR3 is 15 amino acids. Germline V gives CDR1 MGHRA, CDR2 YSYEKL. The DNA of the CDR3 is TGCGCCAGCAGCCAGGACCCGTTGACAGGGAGTGAGCAGTACTTC. It specifies CASSQDPLTGSEQYF.